Given below is one T cell receptor beta chain in context. This sample is part of a study of CD8+CD57+ T cells in acquired aplastic anemia. Study context: An average of roughly 2.9 ug of DNA was obtained from sorted CD4+ and CD8+ cells.

The CDR3 has 14 residues. Losses at the gene ends were 4 bases for V and 4 bases for J; bases not matched to a gene: 5. CDR1 is WSHSY, CDR2 SAAADI, per germline. Patients sequenced had flow cytometry evidence of CD8+CD57+ cell expansion. The patients, all of them, had severe acquired aplastic anemia. Patients were therapy-naive when their blood was sampled. Genomic DNA, serving as template, underwent TCR beta VDJ and CDR3 profiling. TCRdb reanalysed the reads using MiXCR and keeps one entry per CDR3 protein. Of about 200,000 distinct CDR3 sequences detected, 50% to 70% appear once; the ten largest clones hold roughly 61%.

The clonotype originates from a human donor with aplastic anemia. The rearrangement uses TRBV10-2 and TRBJ2-7; 9 nucleotides line up with TRBD1. Source material: sorted CD4+, CD8+, or CD8+CD57+ T cells (not recorded which) from PBMCs. The CDR3: CASSGTGGWYEQYF. Written as DNA, the CDR3 is TGCGCCAGCAGTGGTACAGGGGGCTGGTACGAGCAGTACTTC.